Listed below are T cell receptor beta chains from one sample, sequenced in a study of CD8+ T cells in alopecia areata. Only in-frame clones appear in the TCRdb table, and some are missing; sequencing was by immunoSEQ multiplex PCR. The profile shows around 99,000 clones, about four fifths of them singletons. The specimen was CD8+ T cells sorted from blood, collected at week 24, from a patient treated with tofacitinib. These receptor sequences come from a human donor with alopecia areata. Both conserved end residues are part of each CDR3. Fields, in order: D gene, V gene, J gene, clone size, CDR3 protein, CDR3 DNA. D genes are given only for firm matches. The size field is filled for only some rows; it gives once, few, many or a size class.

>NA|TRBV2|TRBJ1-2|NA
CASMPAGDYGYTF
TGTGCCAGCATGCCCGCAGGGGACTATGGCTACACCTTC
>NA|TRBV7-9|TRBJ2-5|NA
CASSPVQFQETQYF
TGTGCCAGCAGCCCAGTCCAATTCCAAGAGACCCAGTACTTC
>NA|TRBV7-9|TRBJ2-5|NA
CASRRIATQYF
TGTGCCAGCAGGCGGATTGCGACCCAGTACTTC
>NA|TRBV5-6|TRBJ2-3|NA
CASSLVSQGSLADTQYF
TGTGCCAGCAGCTTGGTCTCTCAGGGCAGTTTGGCAGATACGCAGTATTTT
>TRBD2|TRBV29-1|TRBJ2-1|NA
CSGRSGGLYNEQFF
TGCAGCGGCCGTAGCGGGGGTCTCTACAATGAGCAGTTCTTC
>TRBD1|TRBV6-5|TRBJ1-2|NA
CASTYYRDSDGYTF
TGTGCCAGCACCTACTACAGGGACAGTGATGGCTACACCTTC
>NA|TRBV28|TRBJ2-4|few
CASSLVPGQGGNIQYF
TGTGCCAGCAGTTTGGTACCGGGCCAGGGAGGAAACATTCAGTACTTC
>TRBD1|TRBV7-9|TRBJ2-7|NA
CASSLTGAIYEQYF
TGTGCCAGCAGCCTAACAGGGGCAATCTACGAGCAGTACTTC
>NA|TRBV13|TRBJ1-2|NA
CATQGRDRYGYTF
TGTGCCACCCAGGGCAGGGACCGGTATGGCTACACCTTC
>TRBD1|TRBV18|TRBJ1-6|once
CASSPGDRVFSPLHF
TGTGCCAGCTCACCAGGGGACAGGGTGTTTTCACCCCTCCACTTT
>NA|TRBV7-9|TRBJ2-5|NA
CASSNWGEETQYF
TGTGCCAGCAGCAATTGGGGGGAAGAGACCCAGTACTTC
>NA|TRBV11-2|TRBJ1-6|NA
CASSSDAFSSYNSPLHF
TGTGCCAGCAGCTCCGATGCATTTAGCTCCTATAATTCACCCCTCCACTTT
>NA|TRBV5-1|TRBJ1-5|NA
CASSLESSNQPQHF
TGCGCCAGCAGCTTGGAGTCAAGCAATCAGCCCCAGCATTTT
>NA|TRBV6-5|TRBJ1-2|NA
CASSYSRTGYDYGYTF
TGTGCCAGCAGTTACTCGCGCACAGGGTACGACTATGGCTACACCTTC
>TRBD1|TRBV5-1|TRBJ2-6|NA
CASSWARDRVSGANVLTF
TGCGCCAGCAGCTGGGCGCGGGACAGGGTCTCTGGGGCCAACGTCCTGACTTTC
>NA|TRBV7-6|TRBJ2-5|NA
CASSYQAAQETQYF
TGTGCCAGCAGCTACCAGGCAGCTCAAGAGACCCAGTACTTC
>NA|TRBV6-1|TRBJ2-3|few
CASGGGYRTDTQYF
TGTGCCAGCGGAGGGGGTTATCGCACAGATACGCAGTATTTT
>NA|TRBV13|TRBJ2-2|few
CASSLLGIYTGELFF
TGTGCCAGCAGCTTATTAGGGATCTACACCGGGGAGCTGTTTTTT
>NA|TRBV5-1|TRBJ2-7|NA
CASSSRDSAYEQYF
TGCGCCAGCAGCTCCCGGGATTCCGCCTACGAGCAGTACTTC
>TRBD1|TRBV23-1|TRBJ1-1|once
CASSQAPDRDKNTEAFF
TGCGCCAGCAGTCAAGCCCCCGACAGGGACAAGAACACTGAAGCTTTCTTT
>TRBD2|TRBV4-2|TRBJ2-7|NA
CASSQESSGATYEQYF
TGTGCCAGCAGCCAAGAATCTAGCGGGGCAACCTACGAGCAGTACTTC
>NA|TRBV29-1|TRBJ2-2|few
CSVVSRIGPHWELFF
TGCAGCGTTGTGTCCCGGATAGGGCCCCATTGGGAGCTGTTTTTT
>NA|TRBV13|TRBJ2-7|NA
CASSLVRAGEQYF
TGTGCCAGCAGCTTAGTACGTGCTGGCGAGCAGTACTTC
>NA|TRBV5-1|TRBJ2-3|once
CASSPGVGTDTQYF
TGCGCCAGCAGCCCTGGTGTAGGGACAGATACGCAGTATTTT
>NA|TRBV19|TRBJ2-7|NA
CASSSLEGEEQYF
TGTGCCAGTAGTAGTCTCGAGGGAGAGGAGCAGTACTTC
>TRBD2|TRBV7-3|TRBJ2-5|NA
CASSLASSGGLPETQYF
TGTGCCAGCAGCTTAGCGTCTAGCGGGGGCCTCCCCGAGACCCAGTACTTC
>NA|TRBV28|TRBJ2-5|NA
CASRLTRGNAEETQYF
TGTGCCAGCAGGCTGACCAGGGGTAACGCAGAAGAGACCCAGTACTTC
>TRBD1|TRBV7-2|TRBJ2-5|NA
CASSLAPSGGVEETQYF
TGTGCCAGCAGCTTAGCGCCGTCAGGGGGTGTGGAGGAGACCCAGTACTTC
>NA|TRBV10-2|TRBJ2-2|NA
CASRYTGEPFF
TGCGCCAGCAGGTACACCGGGGAGCCGTTTTTT
>TRBD2|TRBV30|TRBJ2-5|NA
CAWGLAVASGEQYF
TGTGCCTGGGGACTAGCGGTTGCGTCGGGGGAGCAGTACTTC
>NA|TRBV29-1|TRBJ2-3|NA
CSVRVKRGDPDTQYF
TGCAGCGTTAGAGTAAAACGCGGGGACCCAGATACGCAGTATTTT
>NA|TRBV7-2|TRBJ2-3|NA
CASSSLIGHTDTQYF
TGTGCCAGCAGCTCCCTTATCGGGCACACAGATACGCAGTATTTT
>NA|TRBV7-9|TRBJ2-3|NA
CASSLQAHTDTQYF
TGTGCCAGCAGCTTGCAGGCCCACACAGATACGCAGTATTTT
>TRBD1|TRBV4-2|TRBJ1-1|NA
CASSQDGQGVNTEAFF
TGTGCCAGCAGCCAAGATGGACAGGGGGTGAACACTGAAGCTTTCTTT
>NA|TRBV19|TRBJ1-1|NA
CATEIASEAFF
TGTGCCACCGAAATAGCTTCTGAAGCTTTCTTT
>TRBD1|TRBV29-1|TRBJ2-7|NA
CSVEVTGGSSYEQYF
TGCAGCGTTGAAGTGACAGGGGGGAGCTCCTACGAGCAGTACTTC
>NA|TRBV11-2|TRBJ2-2|NA
CASSLNRVPTGELFF
TGTGCCAGCAGCCTCAACAGGGTCCCGACCGGGGAGCTGTTTTTT
>NA|TRBV4-1|TRBJ2-1|NA
CASSQGDRGISYNEQFF
TGCGCCAGCAGCCAAGGTGATAGGGGGATCTCCTACAATGAGCAGTTCTTC
>TRBD2|TRBV6-6|TRBJ2-5|NA
CASASGGARETQYF
TGTGCCAGCGCAAGCGGGGGGGCTCGAGAGACCCAGTACTTC
>NA|TRBV4-1|TRBJ2-2|NA
CASSPRWAGYVGELFF
TGCGCCAGCAGCCCCCGTTGGGCGGGGTACGTCGGGGAGCTGTTTTTT
>TRBD2|TRBV27|TRBJ2-3|NA
CASAPGSGGASDTQYF
TGTGCCAGCGCCCCGGGGAGCGGGGGGGCGTCAGATACGCAGTATTTT
>NA|TRBV27|TRBJ2-2|NA
CASSLSGSPGELFF
TGTGCCAGCAGTTTATCGGGCTCGCCCGGGGAGCTGTTTTTT
>NA|TRBV27|TRBJ1-2|NA
CASSAGGYGNYGYTF
TGTGCCAGCAGTGCTGGGGGGTATGGGAACTATGGCTACACCTTC
>NA|TRBV29-1|TRBJ2-5|NA
CSVSSTDGIIQETQYF
TGCAGCGTCAGCTCGACGGACGGTATTATACAAGAGACCCAGTACTTC
>NA|TRBV4-3|TRBJ2-1|few
CASSQEADSQSSYNEQFF
TGCGCCAGCAGCCAAGAGGCGGACTCCCAAAGCTCCTACAATGAGCAGTTCTTC
>TRBD1|TRBV19|TRBJ2-7|NA
CASSISGQAYEQYF
TGTGCCAGTAGTATTTCGGGACAGGCCTACGAGCAGTACTTC
>NA|TRBV10-2|TRBJ2-1|NA
CASSPDPGAGEQFF
TGCGCCAGCAGCCCAGACCCGGGGGCGGGTGAGCAGTTCTTC
>NA|TRBV7-9|TRBJ1-5|NA
CASSVVGEGQPQHF
TGTGCCAGCAGCGTGGTTGGGGAAGGTCAGCCCCAGCATTTT
>NA|TRBV4-3|TRBJ2-6|NA
CASSQDWAGRANVLTF
TGCGCCAGCAGCCAAGACTGGGCGGGGAGGGCCAACGTCCTGACTTTC
>TRBD2|TRBV29-1|TRBJ2-2|few
CSVEETLGGGYTGELFF
TGCAGCGTTGAAGAAACGTTGGGCGGGGGGTACACCGGGGAGCTGTTTTTT
>TRBD2|TRBV27|TRBJ2-7|NA
CASSLGQRGAQYYEQYF
TGTGCCAGCAGTTTGGGTCAGCGGGGGGCCCAGTATTACGAGCAGTACTTC